This passage covers 10 T cell receptor beta chains from one sample sequenced in a study of regulatory T cells in long-lasting Graves disease. Described time point: newly diagnosed GD, antithyroid drugs for less than 3 months. Extracted PBMC RNA gave rise to the TCR library. According to the study, TCR beta libraries were built with iRepertoire HTBI primers and CDR3-region Arm-PCR. TCRdb processed the multiplex PCR reads anew with MiXCR; each CDR3 protein has one entry. The data hold about 520,000 distinct CDR3 sequences, with more than 10% observed a single time. The data also belong to a second study, concerning T cells in Graves' hyperthyroidism and ophthalmopathy.

The specimen comprised peripheral blood mononuclear cells (PBMCs), sampled at new diagnosis, from a patient treated with antithyroid drugs. All receptors derive from a young woman with Graves disease.

The chain joins TRBV12-3 or TRBV12-4 to TRBJ2-4, with a tentative D call TRBD2 (6 bases). Trimming stripped 3 bases from V and 7 bases from J, with 13 bases between. The CDR3 sequence is 14 residues long. In DNA, the CDR3 is TGTGCCAGCAGTTTCTGGAGGGATCGGAACATTCAGTACTTC. This codes for CASSFWRDRNIQYF.

This clonotype was found once. Since the CDR3 does not end with the conserved phenylalanine or tryptophan, this likely comes from a read error. V is TRBV30 and J is TRBJ1-3; 7 bases match TRBD1. The CDR3 covers 17 residues. Germline V lookup: CDR1 GTSNPN, CDR2 SVGIG (reference sequence). V shed 2 bases, J shed 4 bases, and the junction held 14 bases outside the gene matches. Here the CDR3 DNA reads TGTGCCTGGAGTCCCTGGGCAGGGGGGGGATACGGAAACACCATATATTCT. The encoded protein is CAWSPWAGGGYGNTIYS.

This clonotype has only one observation. The chain employs TRBV28 and TRBJ2-1; 13 bases map to TRBD2. Germline V gene data show CDR1 as MDHEN and CDR2 as SYDVKM. The CDR3 is 17 amino acids. J lost 4 bases, V lost 6 bases, and 9 bases had no gene match. The CDR3 loop is CASSPGGTSGTYNEQFF. As DNA, the CDR3 is TGTGCCAGCAGCCCAGGGGGGACTAGCGGGACTTACAATGAGCAGTTCTTC.

This clonotype has at least ten counts. The rearrangement uses TRBV5-5 and TRBJ2-1; the match to TRBD2 covers 10 bases. Germline trimming cut 5 bases from V and 3 bases from J; bases unmatched to any gene: 5. The germline CDR1 and CDR2 sequences are SGHKS and YYEKEE (reference sequence). The CDR3 sequence is 15 residues long. Here the CDR3 DNA reads TGTGCCAGCAGAATAACTAGCGGGAACTACAATGAGCAGTTCTTC. Protein: CASRITSGNYNEQFF.

In its sample, this clonotype was seen many times. The chain has TRBV2 and TRBJ2-1; D possibly corresponds to TRBD1 (6 bases). The CDR3 is made up of 12 amino acids. The V gene's germline CDR1 is SNHLY and CDR2 FYNNEI. Trimming took off 6 bases at V and 9 bases at J, with 12 bases between the two ends. CDR3 coding DNA: TGTGCCAGCAGATCGGACAGTTTTGAGCAGTTCTTC. It yields the protein CASRSDSFEQFF. Filled out from reference TRBV2 and TRBJ2-1, the complete variable domain reads EPEVTQTPSHQVTQMGQEVILRCVPISNHLYFYWYRQILGQKVEFLVSFYNNEISEKSEIFDDQFSVERPDGSNFTLKIRSTKLEDSAMYFCASRSDSFEQFFGPGTRLTVL.

As to this clonotype: A far more abundant clone sits one base away, making this likely a read error. The V call is TRBV7-2, the J call TRBJ2-1; 8 bases map to TRBD1. Germline V gives CDR1 SGHTA, CDR2 FQGNSA. This CDR3 has 15 amino acids. The CDR3 loop is CASSLTRGQNTEVFF. The CDR3 DNA follows: TGTGCCAGCAGCTTGACCAGGGGGCAGAACACTGAAGTTTTCTTT.

The chain couples TRBV4-3 to TRBJ2-2; D remains unclear. CDR3 size: 16 residues. Trimming took off 5 bases at V and 0 bases at J, with 13 bases between the two ends. In germline, CDR1 is LGHNA, CDR2 YSLEER. The CDR3 region has the DNA TGCGCCAGCAGCGCTTTAGGATGGGCGAACACCGGGGAGCTGTTTTTT. Translated, it gives CASSALGWANTGELFF.

This clonotype has a count of ten or more. This sequence joins TRBV2 and TRBJ2-2; D is unresolved. The germline V gene has CDR1 SNHLY and CDR2 FYNNEI. The CDR3 has 16 residues. Trimming pared 4 bases from V and 2 bases from J, leaving 14 bases between. CDR3 DNA: TGTGCCAGCAGTGCCGAGTCGTACTTAAACACCGGGGAGCTGTTTTTT. Translated, it gives CASSAESYLNTGELFF.

This clonotype was detected a few times. The chain has TRBV19 and TRBJ1-6; D is undetermined. The CDR3 runs 13 residues. The germline V and J ends were trimmed by 7 bases and 7 bases, with 11 bases remaining between them. The V gene's germline CDR1 is LNHDA and CDR2 SQIVND (reference sequence). CDR3 protein: CASKAGINSPLHF. Written as DNA, the CDR3 is TGTGCCAGTAAAGCCGGGATCAATTCACCCCTCCACTTT.

This clonotype was counted many times. The chain is built from TRBV12-3 or TRBV12-4 and TRBJ1-6, with D possibly being TRBD1 (6 bases). CDR3 size: 15 residues. The V end lost 5 bases, the J end lost 7 bases, and 15 bases lay between the germline ends. CDR3 amino acids: CASSNTGSWNSPLHF. CDR3 in DNA: TGTGCCAGCAGTAACACAGGGAGCTGGAATTCACCCCTCCACTTT.